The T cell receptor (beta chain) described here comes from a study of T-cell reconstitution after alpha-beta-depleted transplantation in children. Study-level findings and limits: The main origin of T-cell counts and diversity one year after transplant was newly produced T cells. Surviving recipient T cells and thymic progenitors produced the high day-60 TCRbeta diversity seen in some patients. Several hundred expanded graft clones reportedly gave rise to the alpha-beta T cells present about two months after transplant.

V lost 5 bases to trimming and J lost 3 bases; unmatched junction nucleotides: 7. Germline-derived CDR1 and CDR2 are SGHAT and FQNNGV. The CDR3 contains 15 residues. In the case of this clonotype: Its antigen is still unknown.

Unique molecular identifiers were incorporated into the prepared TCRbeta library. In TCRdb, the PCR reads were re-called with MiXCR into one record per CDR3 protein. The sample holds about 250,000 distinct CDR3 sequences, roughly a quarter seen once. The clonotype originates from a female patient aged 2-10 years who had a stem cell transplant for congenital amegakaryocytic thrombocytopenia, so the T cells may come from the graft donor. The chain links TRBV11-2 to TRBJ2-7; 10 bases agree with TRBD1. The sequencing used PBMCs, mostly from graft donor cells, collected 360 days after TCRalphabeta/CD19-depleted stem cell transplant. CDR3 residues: CASSPLRTGGYEQYF. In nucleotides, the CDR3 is TGTGCCAGCAGCCCCCTACGGACAGGGGGCTACGAGCAGTACTTC.